This T cell receptor beta chain was recovered during a study of CD8 T cells in Susac syndrome. Roughly 0.45 to 1 ug RNA was reverse transcribed with random hexamers. Amplification of TCR beta CDR3 spanned 54 Vbeta and 13 Jbeta via immunoSEQ multiplex PCR. One entry per CDR3 protein results from TCRdb running MiXCR on the immunoSEQ multiplex PCR reads. The sample includes 150,000 to 200,000 distinct CDR3 sequences, about 93% of them seen just once. Sequencing of TCR beta was performed on blood CD8+ T cells and on blood CD4+ T cells. The individuals used as controls were healthy donors who had been matched for both age and sex. Isolation of CD8+ and CD4+ T cells was performed negatively, whereas enrichment of TEMRA cells was done by FACS. The V gene's germline CDR1 is SGHRS and CDR2 YFSETQ. The CDR3 sequence is 14 residues long. V lost 4 bases and J lost 4; bases outside the gene matches: 4. This clonotype was seen only once.

V usage is TRBV5-1 and J usage is TRBJ2-3; 9 bases line up with TRBD1. The sequencing input was CD4+ T cells from PBMCs. The TCR was taken from a human donor in good health. The DNA of the CDR3 is TGCGCCAGCAGCACTCGACAGGGGGCAGATACGCAGTATTTT. Translation: CASSTRQGADTQYF.